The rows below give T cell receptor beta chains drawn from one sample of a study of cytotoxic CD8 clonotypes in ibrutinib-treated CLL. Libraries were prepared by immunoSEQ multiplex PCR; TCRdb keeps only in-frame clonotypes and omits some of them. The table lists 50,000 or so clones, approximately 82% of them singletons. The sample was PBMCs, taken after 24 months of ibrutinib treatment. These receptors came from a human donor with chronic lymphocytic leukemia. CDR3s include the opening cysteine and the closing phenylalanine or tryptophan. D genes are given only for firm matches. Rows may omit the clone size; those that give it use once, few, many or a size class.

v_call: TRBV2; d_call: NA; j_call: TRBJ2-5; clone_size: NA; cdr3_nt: TGTGCCAGCAGTGAGAACCTCCAAGAGACCCAGTACTTC; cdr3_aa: CASSENLQETQYF
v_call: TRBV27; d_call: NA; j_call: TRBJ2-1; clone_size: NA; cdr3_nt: TGTGCCAGCAGTGGTGAGAGCTCCTACAATGAGCAGTTCTTC; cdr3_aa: CASSGESSYNEQFF
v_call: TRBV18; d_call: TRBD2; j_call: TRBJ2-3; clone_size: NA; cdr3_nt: TGTGCCAGCTCACCTCGACTAGCGGGAGTAACAGATACGCAGTATTTT; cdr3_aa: CASSPRLAGVTDTQYF
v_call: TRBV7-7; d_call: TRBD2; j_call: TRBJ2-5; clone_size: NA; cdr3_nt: TGTGCCAGCAGCTACAGCCTAGCGGGAAGAGAGACCCAGTACTTC; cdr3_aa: CASSYSLAGRETQYF
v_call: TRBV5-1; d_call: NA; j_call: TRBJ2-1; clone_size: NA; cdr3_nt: TGCGCCAGCAGCACGACAAATTACAATGAGCAGTTCTTC; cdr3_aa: CASSTTNYNEQFF
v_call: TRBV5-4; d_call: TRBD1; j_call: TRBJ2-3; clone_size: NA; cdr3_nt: TGTGCCAGCAGACCGGGACAGGGTTCTTACACAGATACGCAGTATTTT; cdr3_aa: CASRPGQGSYTDTQYF
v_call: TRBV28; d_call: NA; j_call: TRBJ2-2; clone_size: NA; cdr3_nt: TGTGCCAGCAGTTTATTAGGAGTGGGGGGGAACACCGGGGAGCTGTTTTTT; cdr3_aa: CASSLLGVGGNTGELFF
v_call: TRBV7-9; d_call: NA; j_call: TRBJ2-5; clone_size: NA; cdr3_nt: TGTGCCAGCAGCGATGTAGAGACCCAGTACTTC; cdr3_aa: CASSDVETQYF
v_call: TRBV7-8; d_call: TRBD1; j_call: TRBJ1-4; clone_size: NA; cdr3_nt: TGTGCCAGCAGCCGGACAGGGGGCTTGGAAAAACTGTTTTTT; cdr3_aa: CASSRTGGLEKLFF
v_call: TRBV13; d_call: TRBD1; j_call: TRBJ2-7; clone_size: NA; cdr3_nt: TGTGCCAGCAGCTTAGGCCGGGGGACAGGGACCTACGAGCAGTACTTC; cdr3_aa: CASSLGRGTGTYEQYF
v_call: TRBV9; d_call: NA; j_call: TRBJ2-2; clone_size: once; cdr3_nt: TGTGCCAGCGCGAAGAACACCGGGGAGCTGTTTTTT; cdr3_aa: CASAKNTGELFF
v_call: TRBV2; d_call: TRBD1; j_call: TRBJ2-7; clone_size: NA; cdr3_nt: TGTGCCAGCCGGGGGAACCGGGACAGGGCCTCCTACGAGCAGTACTTC; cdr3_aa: CASRGNRDRASYEQYF
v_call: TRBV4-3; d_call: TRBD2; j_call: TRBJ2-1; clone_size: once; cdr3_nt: TGCGCCAGCAGCCAAGCACTAGCGGAGTACAATGAGCAGTTCTTC; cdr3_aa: CASSQALAEYNEQFF
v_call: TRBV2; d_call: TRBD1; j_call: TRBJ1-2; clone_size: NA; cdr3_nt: TGTGCCAGCAGTCCGGGACAGGGCAACTATGGCTACACCTTC; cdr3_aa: CASSPGQGNYGYTF
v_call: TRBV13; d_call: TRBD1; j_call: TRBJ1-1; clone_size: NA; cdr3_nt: TGTGCCAGCAGCCTCCAGCGACAGGGGGCGAACACTGAAGCTTTCTTT; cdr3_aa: CASSLQRQGANTEAFF
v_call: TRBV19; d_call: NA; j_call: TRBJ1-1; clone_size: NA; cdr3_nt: TGTGCCAGTAGTATCATTAATCGGGACACTGAAGCTTTCTTT; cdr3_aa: CASSIINRDTEAFF
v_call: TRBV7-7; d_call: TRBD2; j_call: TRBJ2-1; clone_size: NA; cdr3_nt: TGTGCCAGCTCCCAAGGGGCGCGGGAGAAGCAGTTCTTC; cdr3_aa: CASSQGAREKQFF
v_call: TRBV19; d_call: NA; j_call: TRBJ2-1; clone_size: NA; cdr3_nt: TGTGCCAGTACTCCGCAGAGCGACTACAATGAGCAGTTCTTC; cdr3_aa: CASTPQSDYNEQFF
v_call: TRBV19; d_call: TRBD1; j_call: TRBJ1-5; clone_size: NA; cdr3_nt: TGTGCCAGCCGACCGGGACAGGGGGCGCGAGGCAATCAGCCCCAGCATTTT; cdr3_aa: CASRPGQGARGNQPQHF
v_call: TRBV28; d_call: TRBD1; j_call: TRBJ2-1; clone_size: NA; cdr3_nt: TGTGCCAGCAGTCGCTGGACAGGGGGAAGAGAGCAGTTCTTC; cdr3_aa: CASSRWTGGREQFF
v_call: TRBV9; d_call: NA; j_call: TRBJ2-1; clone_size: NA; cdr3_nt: TGTGCCAGCAGCGTCGGGACAAGTCGCTCCTACAATGAGCAGTTCTTC; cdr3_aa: CASSVGTSRSYNEQFF
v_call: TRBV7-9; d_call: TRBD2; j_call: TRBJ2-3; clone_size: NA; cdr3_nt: TGTGCCAGCAGCCCCAAATGGAGACTAGCGGGAATGACAGATACGCAGTATTTT; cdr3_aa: CASSPKWRLAGMTDTQYF
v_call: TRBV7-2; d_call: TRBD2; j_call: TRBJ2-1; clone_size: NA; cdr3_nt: TGTGCCAGCAGCCGCCCGGCGGGGGACGCTTACAATGAGCAGTTCTTC; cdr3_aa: CASSRPAGDAYNEQFF
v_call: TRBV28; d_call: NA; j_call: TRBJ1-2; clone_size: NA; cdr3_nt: TGTGCCAGCAGTTTATTGCGGTATGGCTACACCTTC; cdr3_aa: CASSLLRYGYTF